Included here is one T cell receptor beta chain sequence, with context. Authors' methods: Reference gene primer amplification gave nucleated cell count estimates. Repertoires were generated with immunoSEQ multiplex PCR, while TCRdb's copy carries only in-frame clones and drops some. That table furnishes V, J and clone size, whereas the DNA furnished D and trimming. The sample records 100,000 to 130,000 clones, approximately 90% being singletons. The source of the sample is a study of blood T cell repertoires in COVID-19. Study in general: COVID-19 samples from acute and convalescent phases originated in the United States, Italy and Spain. Sample material is recorded as cDNA or gDNA derived from T cells, B-cell-depleted T cells, or PBMCs.

Trimming cost V 2 bases and J 10 bases, with 12 bases left between them. CDR3 length equals 13 residues. Germline CDR1 reads MNHEY; CDR2 reads SMNVEV (reference sequence). The TCR originated in a woman in her thirties with acute or convalescent COVID-19. The sequencing input was peripheral blood. The chain is built from TRBV27 and TRBJ2-1; maybe TRBD2 (6 bases). The CDR3 is CASSLTVGREQFF. The CDR3 DNA follows: TGTGCCAGCAGTTTAACCGTTGGGAGGGAGCAGTTCTTC.